This T cell receptor beta chain was recovered during a study of OX40 agonist ivuxolimab in advanced cancers. From germline, CDR1 is MNHEY and CDR2 SMNVEV (reference sequence). This CDR3 has 12 amino acids. V was trimmed by 2 bases and J by 7 bases, leaving 5 bases between them. This table comes from immunoSEQ multiplex PCR, and its TCRdb copy is limited to in-frame clones, with some not included. The sample includes fewer than 35,000 clones, about 93% of them seen just once. The sample here was CD4+ or CD8+ T cells sorted from blood, taken in a trial of the OX40 agonist ivuxolimab. The V and J genes are TRBV27 and TRBJ2-2; D not resolved. The clonotype comes from an adult with an advanced solid tumor such as melanoma, head and neck, liver or kidney cancer. CDR3 nucleotides: TGTGCCAGCAGTTTAATTAACGGGGAGCTGTTTTTT. It encodes CASSLINGELFF.